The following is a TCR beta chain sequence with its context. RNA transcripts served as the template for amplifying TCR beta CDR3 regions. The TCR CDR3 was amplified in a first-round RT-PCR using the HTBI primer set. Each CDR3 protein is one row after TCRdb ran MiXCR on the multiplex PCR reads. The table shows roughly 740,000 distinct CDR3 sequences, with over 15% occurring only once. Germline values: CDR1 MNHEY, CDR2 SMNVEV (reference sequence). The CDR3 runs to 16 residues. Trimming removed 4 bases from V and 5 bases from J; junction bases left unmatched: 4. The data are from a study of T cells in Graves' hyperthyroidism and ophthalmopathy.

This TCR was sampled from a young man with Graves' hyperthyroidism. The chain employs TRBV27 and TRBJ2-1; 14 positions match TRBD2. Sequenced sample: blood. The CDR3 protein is CASSSRLAGGNNEQFF. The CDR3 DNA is TGTGCCAGCAGTTCCAGACTAGCGGGAGGGAACAATGAGCAGTTCTTC.